The 32 T cell receptor beta chains given below trace back to one sample, sequenced in a study of T cell changes during pregnancy in multiple sclerosis. Libraries were prepared by immunoSEQ multiplex PCR; TCRdb keeps only in-frame clonotypes and omits some of them. Of roughly 45,000 clones listed, 95% are singletons. Sequenced material: CD8+ T cells from peripheral blood mononuclear cells, taken in the first trimester of pregnancy. The origin of the receptors is a female donor with multiple sclerosis, enrolled in a pregnancy study.

The V and J genes are TRBV9 and TRBJ2-1, with TRBD2 matching 11 bases. The CDR3 length is 17 residues. V lost 3 bases and J lost 6; bases outside the gene matches: 11. CDR1 is SGDLS, CDR2 YYNGEE, per germline. The CDR3 DNA is TGTGCCAGCAGCGGACCTCCTAGCGGGAGGAGGACCAATGAGCAGTTCTTC. This translates into CASSGPPSGRRTNEQFF.

V usage is TRBV7-9 and J usage is TRBJ2-7; maybe TRBD2 (5 bases). Germline CDR1 and CDR2: SEHNR and FQNEAQ (reference sequence). This CDR3 has 14 residues. V lost 6 bases and J lost 1, with 13 bases in between. This CDR3 is CASSSPGSSYEQYF. The CDR3, as DNA: TGTGCCAGCAGTTCCCCGGGGTCATCCTACGAGCAGTACTTC.

The chain combines TRBV9 with TRBJ2-1; no clear D. Germline-derived CDR1 and CDR2 are SGDLS and YYNGEE. V was cut by 0 bases and J by 10 bases, with 11 bases left in between. The CDR3 length is 13 residues. CDR3 residues: CASSVEGVREQFF. CDR3 bases: TGTGCCAGCAGCGTAGAAGGAGTAAGGGAGCAGTTCTTC.

The J gene is TRBJ2-7, the V gene TRBV28; perhaps TRBD1 as D (6 bases). This CDR3 is built from 17 residues. The ends were cut back, 2 bases at V and 3 bases at J, with 20 bases in the middle. Germline V lookup: CDR1 MDHEN, CDR2 SYDVKM. DNA for the CDR3: TGTGCCAGCAGTTTACCTTCTGGGCAGGGGCCCCTCTACGAGCAGTACTTC. Translated: CASSLPSGQGPLYEQYF. Filled out from reference TRBV28 and TRBJ2-7, the complete variable domain reads DVKVTQSSRYLVKRTGEKVFLECVQDMDHENMFWYRQDPGLGLRLIYFSYDVKMKEKGDIPEGYSVSREKKERFSLILESASTNQTSMYLCASSLPSGQGPLYEQYFGPGTRLTVT.

CDR3 sequence reads: CASSPSGGVYGYTF. CDR3 DNA sequence: TGTGCCAGCAGCCCGTCCGGGGGTGTCTATGGCTACACCTTC. The gene calls are TRBV14 and TRBJ1-2; tentative D call: TRBD1 (5 bases). The V end was cut by 4 bases, the J end by 4 bases, with 13 bases between. The CDR3 totals 14 residues. The germline gives CDR1 SGHDN, CDR2 FVKESK.

This sequence joins TRBV4-1 and TRBJ2-1; D call uncertain. The CDR3 consists of 12 residues. Germline CDR1 and CDR2: MGHRA and YSYEKL. V lost 1 base and J 6 bases, leaving 4 bases between the germline ends. CDR3 region: CASSQVGNEQFF. The CDR3 DNA is TGCGCCAGCAGCCAAGTCGGCAATGAGCAGTTCTTC.

Note on this clone: Other DNA sequences in this sample translate to the same CDR3. The chain links TRBV7-9 to TRBJ2-1; D unresolved. CDR1 and CDR2 (germline): SEHNR, FQNEAQ (reference sequence). Deletions cut 2 bases from V and 8 bases from J, with 10 bases between. The CDR3 has 13 residues. CDR3 protein: CASSLPERDEQFF. The CDR3 region has the DNA TGTGCCAGCAGCTTACCTGAACGCGATGAGCAGTTCTTC.

This clone was seen once. The chain couples TRBV5-1 to TRBJ2-2; no clear D gene. This CDR3 has 11 amino acids. Trimming removed 5 bases at V and 7 bases at J, with 6 bases between. Germline assignment: CDR1 SGHRS and CDR2 YFSETQ. This chain's CDR3 is CASSSGGELFF. CDR3 in DNA: TGCGCCAGCAGTTCGGGCGGGGAGCTGTTTTTT.

CDR3 residues: CASSPRQGHNEKLFF. The CDR3 DNA is TGTGCCAGCAGCCCTCGACAGGGACACAATGAAAAACTGTTTTTT. The chain recombines TRBV9 with TRBJ1-4; 7 nucleotides agree with TRBD1. The CDR3 consists of 15 residues. Trimming removed 4 bases from V and 5 bases from J; junction bases left unmatched: 8. Germline CDR1 SGDLS, CDR2 YYNGEE.

The J gene is TRBJ1-5, the V gene TRBV6-1, with D possibly TRBD1 on 6 matching bases. Germline values: CDR1 MNHNS, CDR2 SASEGT. V lost 7 bases to trimming and J lost 2 bases, with 15 bases between them. CDR3 size: 15 residues. CDR3: CASNSPGVRNQPQHF. The DNA of the CDR3 is TGTGCCAGCAATTCCCCAGGGGTGCGCAATCAGCCCCAGCATTTT.

The gene calls are TRBV5-1 and TRBJ1-1; TRBD1 is a possible D gene (6 bases). The CDR3 has 15 amino acids. With 3 bases removed from V and 1 base from J, the gap between germline ends came to 13 bases. CDR1 is SGHRS, CDR2 YFSETQ, per germline. The CDR3 reads CASSSYPGQNTEAFF. The CDR3 DNA is TGCGCCAGCAGCTCCTACCCGGGACAGAACACTGAAGCTTTCTTT.

The chain uses TRBV7-8 and TRBJ2-3, with 8 bases aligning to TRBD2. This CDR3 contains 19 residues. CDR1 and CDR2 (germline): SGHVS, FQNEAQ. V shed 0 bases, J shed 2 bases, and the junction held 13 bases outside the gene matches. The CDR3 coding sequence is TGTGCCAGCAGCTTAGCGCCCCCCCTAGCGGGTAGCGACACAGATACGCAGTATTTT. Translating it yields CASSLAPPLAGSDTDTQYF.

The gene calls are TRBV5-1 and TRBJ2-7; 7 nucleotides line up with TRBD2. The germline CDR1 and CDR2 sequences are SGHRS and YFSETQ. The CDR3 totals 15 residues. The V segment lost 0 bases and the J segment 3 bases; nucleotides outside the gene matches: 6. This CDR3 reads CASSLDAGAGYEQYF. CDR3 DNA sequence: TGCGCCAGCAGCTTGGATGCGGGAGCGGGCTACGAGCAGTACTTC.

This chain uses TRBV19 with TRBJ2-7, with D maybe TRBD1 (6 bases). This CDR3 contains 12 residues. In germline, CDR1 is LNHDA, CDR2 SQIVND (reference sequence). V was clipped by 8 bases and J by 3 bases, with 11 bases between them. CDR3 in DNA: TGTGCCAGTTCCACAGGGATCTACGAGCAGTACTTC. Translated: CASSTGIYEQYF. The variable domain in full, with the rest retrieved from reference TRBV19 and TRBJ2-7, is DGGITQSPKYLFRKEGQNVTLSCEQNLNHDAMYWYRQDPGQGLRLIYYSQIVNDFQKGDIAEGYSVSREKKESFPLTVTSAQKNPTAFYLCASSTGIYEQYFGPGTRLTVT.

The rearrangement uses TRBV6-5 and TRBJ2-5, with a possible D match to TRBD1 (6 bases). Trimming left V 2 bases short and J 1 base short, with 11 bases between. The length of the CDR3 is 15 residues. The germline gives CDR1 MNHEY, CDR2 SVGAGI. CDR3 amino acids: CASSYGSGVQETQYF. The CDR3 coding sequence is TGTGCCAGCAGTTACGGGTCAGGGGTCCAAGAGACCCAGTACTTC.

This chain uses TRBV9 with TRBJ1-2; 7 bases align to TRBD1. Germline V gene sequence: CDR1 SGDLS, CDR2 YYNGEE. The CDR3 has 14 amino acids. The trim removed 0 bases at V and 4 bases at J, leaving 3 bases unmatched. Written as DNA, the CDR3 is TGTGCCAGCAGCGTAGGACAGGGAGTCTATGGCTACACCTTC. Encoded protein: CASSVGQGVYGYTF. The full variable domain, completed using reference TRBV9 and TRBJ1-2, is DSGVTQTPKHLITATGQRVTLRCSPRSGDLSVYWYQQSLDQGLQFLIQYYNGEERAKGNILERFSAQQFPDLHSELNLSSLELGDSALYFCASSVGQGVYGYTFGSGTRLTVV.

The J gene is TRBJ2-7, the V gene TRBV27; 7 bases are a match to TRBD1. The CDR3 runs to 15 residues. Germline V gene lookup returns CDR1 MNHEY and CDR2 SMNVEV (reference sequence). The J segment lost 3 bases and the V segment lost 6 bases, leaving 11 bases of the junction unmatched. The DNA for the CDR3 is TGTGCCAGCAGCTCTCGGGACAGAGCGCGCTACGAGCAGTACTTC. This translates into CASSSRDRARYEQYF.

This chain uses TRBV4-1 with TRBJ2-7, with D perhaps TRBD2 (5 bases). The CDR3 covers 14 residues. From germline, CDR1 is MGHRA and CDR2 YSYEKL. V was cut by 1 base and J by 2 bases, with 9 bases left in between. Here the CDR3 DNA reads TGCGCCAGCAGCCAAGTTAGCGACACCTACGAGCAGTACTTC. Amino acids: CASSQVSDTYEQYF.

The rearrangement joins TRBV11-2 to TRBJ2-3; 9 bases map to TRBD2. From germline, CDR1 is SGHAT and CDR2 FQNNGV. With V trimmed by 6 bases and J by 2 bases, 3 bases remained unmatched. The CDR3 spans 14 residues. CDR3: CASSLAGITDTQYF. CDR3 coding DNA: TGTGCCAGCAGTCTAGCGGGGATCACAGATACGCAGTATTTT.

The rearrangement joins TRBV27 to TRBJ2-7; TRBD2 matches at 10 bases. CDR3 size: 14 residues. Germline lookup yields CDR1 MNHEY and CDR2 SMNVEV (reference sequence). Trimming removed 5 bases from V and 3 bases from J; junction bases left unmatched: 4. The CDR3 spells CASSRSSGSYEQYF. CDR3 sequence (DNA): TGTGCCAGCAGTAGGTCTAGCGGGAGCTACGAGCAGTACTTC.

Only one count was recorded for this clone. The chain carries TRBV10-2 and TRBJ1-5, with TRBD1 matching over 8 bases. CDR1 is WSHSY and CDR2 is SAAADI in the germline V gene. The CDR3 sequence is 14 residues long. J lost 1 base, V lost 6 bases, and 2 bases had no gene match. The CDR3 sequence: CASRTGESNQPQHF. The CDR3 DNA is TGCGCCAGCAGGACAGGGGAGAGCAATCAGCCCCAGCATTTT.

The rearrangement links TRBV27 to TRBJ2-2; TRBD2 matches 8 bases. The CDR3 loop spans 16 amino acids. J gave up 1 base and V 2 bases, and 3 bases lay outside the gene matches. The V gene's germline CDR1 is MNHEY and CDR2 SMNVEV (reference sequence). CDR3 coding DNA: TGTGCCAGCAGTTTACTCGCGGGGGGGAACACCGGGGAGCTGTTTTTT. Encoded protein: CASSLLAGGNTGELFF.

The chain links TRBV19 to TRBJ1-1; D gene uncertain. Germline lookup yields CDR1 LNHDA and CDR2 SQIVND (reference sequence). V was trimmed by 1 base and J by 4 bases, leaving 4 bases between them. The CDR3 contains 12 residues. This chain's CDR3 is CASSIGSTEAFF. For the CDR3, the DNA is TGTGCCAGTAGTATAGGGAGCACTGAAGCTTTCTTT.

The chain recombines TRBV14 with TRBJ1-1; TRBD1 matches at 9 bases. CDR1 and CDR2 (germline): SGHDN, FVKESK. V lost 4 bases, J lost 7 bases, and 7 bases stayed unmatched. The CDR3 contains 14 residues. The CDR3 spells CASSLNRDRVEAFF. Here the CDR3 DNA reads TGTGCCAGCAGCCTAAACCGGGACAGGGTTGAAGCTTTCTTT.

V gene TRBV9 combines with J gene TRBJ2-1, with 12 nucleotides matching TRBD2. This CDR3 contains 18 residues. In germline, CDR1 is SGDLS, CDR2 YYNGEE. After removal of 2 bases from V and 6 bases from J, the junction contained 12 bases not matched to a gene. CDR3 nucleotides: TGTGCCAGCAGCGTTCCGCTAGCGGGAGGGGGGGTAGGCAATGAGCAGTTCTTC. Translated, it gives CASSVPLAGGGVGNEQFF.

The rearrangement links TRBV27 to TRBJ1-1, with 8 nucleotides matching TRBD1. The CDR3 loop spans 14 amino acids. Per the germline V gene, CDR1 is MNHEY and CDR2 is SMNVEV (reference sequence). V lost 6 bases to trimming and J lost 5 bases; unmatched junction nucleotides: 8. CDR3 loop: CASRLHTGGTEAFF. CDR3 nucleotides: TGTGCCAGCAGGCTCCACACAGGGGGGACTGAAGCTTTCTTT.

The rearrangement uses TRBV28 and TRBJ2-1; 9 bases align to TRBD2. CDR1 and CDR2 (germline): MDHEN, SYDVKM. The CDR3 is made up of 14 amino acids. The ends lost 8 bases at V and 6 bases at J; junction bases unmatched: 8. The CDR3 DNA follows: TGTGCCAGCCGAATAGCGGGAGAAGTCAATGAGCAGTTCTTC. Residues: CASRIAGEVNEQFF.

The J gene is TRBJ2-1, the V gene TRBV9; 11 nucleotides align to TRBD2. The CDR3 length is 16 residues. Germline V gene lookup returns CDR1 SGDLS and CDR2 YYNGEE. J was trimmed by 10 bases and V by 0 bases; bases with no gene match: 9. The CDR3 reads CASSVGGLAGGKEQFF. The CDR3 DNA is TGTGCCAGCAGCGTAGGGGGGCTAGCGGGAGGAAAAGAGCAGTTCTTC.

This chain joins TRBV7-9 and TRBJ2-3, with a tentative D call TRBD2 (6 bases). V was shortened by 9 bases and J by 3 bases, with 16 bases between the two germline ends. The CDR3 spans 14 residues. Looked up from germline, CDR1 is SEHNR and CDR2 is FQNEAQ (reference sequence). CDR3 loop: CASRRELRTDTQYF. CDR3 coding DNA: TGTGCCAGTCGTCGGGAGTTGAGGACAGATACGCAGTATTTT.

The J gene is TRBJ1-2, the V gene TRBV27; tentatively, D is TRBD1 (5 bases). Germline values: CDR1 MNHEY, CDR2 SMNVEV (reference sequence). The V and J ends lost 4 bases and 3 bases respectively, with 9 bases between them. The CDR3 is 13 residues long. CDR3 coding DNA: TGTGCCAGCAGTTGGGGGGAGGACTATGGCTACACCTTC. Translated: CASSWGEDYGYTF.

In its sample, this clone was seen once. This chain joins TRBV11-3 and TRBJ2-1, with a weak D call TRBD1 (6 bases). V dropped 0 bases and J dropped 4 bases, with 13 bases sitting between them. Germline V CDR1 and CDR2: SGHNT, YENEEA. The CDR3 is 16 residues long. The CDR3 protein is CASSLDFGTRYNEQFF. CDR3 DNA: TGTGCCAGCAGCTTAGATTTCGGGACACGTTACAATGAGCAGTTCTTC.

The chain has TRBV7-8 and TRBJ2-3; 8 positions agree with TRBD2. The CDR3 runs 15 residues. Germline values: CDR1 SGHVS, CDR2 FQNEAQ. J was trimmed by 3 bases and V by 1 base; bases with no gene match: 3. Here the CDR3 DNA reads TGTGCCAGCAGCTTAGTACCTAGCGGGACAGATACGCAGTATTTT. It codes for CASSLVPSGTDTQYF. Looking up the rest from reference TRBV7-8 and TRBJ2-3 gives the full variable domain: GAGVSQSPRYKVAKRGQDVALRCDPISGHVSLFWYQQALGQGPEFLTYFQNEAQLDKSGLPSDRFFAERPEGSVSTLKIQRTQQEDSAVYLCASSLVPSGTDTQYFGPGTRLTVL.